The 2 T cell receptor beta chains listed next were all sequenced from one sample in a study of CXCR3-negative and CXCR3-positive naive CD8 T cells. Study-wide findings and caveats: Compared with CXCR3-negative naive cells, CXCR3-positive naive cells showed more hydrophobic TRB CDR3s.

No antigen has been assigned to these receptors. UMI-labeled 5' RACE TRB cDNA libraries were prepared from the cells. TCRdb re-called the 5' RACE reads and gives one entry per CDR3 protein, without DNA. The table for this sample gives over 100,000 distinct CDR3 sequences. The material sequenced was naive CXCR3+ CD8+ T cells from blood. The subset was: CD45RO-CCR7+CD27+CD95- naive CD8+ T cells expressing CXCR3 (TNR3+). These receptors came from a human donor in good health. Some clones in this sample may be carry-over from other donors' samples.

V is TRBV7-9 and J is TRBJ2-7. The CDR3 runs to 13 residues. In germline, CDR1 is SEHNR, CDR2 FQNEAQ (reference sequence). The CDR3 loop is CASSLTEVYEQYF.

The rearrangement links TRBV15 to TRBJ2-5; the D call from TCRdb, TRBD2, cannot be confirmed without DNA. The germline V gene encodes CDR1 LNHNV and CDR2 YYDKDF (reference sequence). The CDR3 is made up of 15 amino acids. The CDR3 is CATSRDLGGGETQYF.